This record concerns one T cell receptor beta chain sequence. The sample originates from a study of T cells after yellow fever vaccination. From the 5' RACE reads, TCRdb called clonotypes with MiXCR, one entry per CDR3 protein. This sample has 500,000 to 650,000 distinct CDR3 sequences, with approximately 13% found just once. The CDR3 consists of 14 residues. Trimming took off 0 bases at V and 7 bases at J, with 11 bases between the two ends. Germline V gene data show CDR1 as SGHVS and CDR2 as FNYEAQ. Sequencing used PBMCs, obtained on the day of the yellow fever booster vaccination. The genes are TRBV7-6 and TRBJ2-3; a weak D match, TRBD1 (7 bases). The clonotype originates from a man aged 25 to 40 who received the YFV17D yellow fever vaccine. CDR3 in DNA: TGTGCCAGCAGCTTAGCGGGGGGACAGAATACGCAGTATTTT. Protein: CASSLAGGQNTQYF.